The following is a T cell receptor (beta chain) sequence with its context. Its antigen remains unidentified. The germline CDR1 and CDR2 sequences are KGHDR and SFDVKD. This CDR3 has 14 residues. The trim removed 5 bases at V and 0 bases at J, leaving 2 bases unmatched. This sample is part of a study of T cell responses to AZD1222 COVID-19 vaccine. For the study at large: Pooling covered second doses at about 4 or about 12 weeks.

Profiled with immunoSEQ multiplex PCR; TCRdb holds only in-frame clones, not every one. Found here are 110,000 to 150,000 clones, over 90% of them singletons; the top ten hold under 6.5%. Notes on the study in general: Per reports, nearly half of all spike-specific TCRs target regions that are unmutated in variants. Spike regions recognized by vaccine-associated CD4 TCRs spanned the protein, led by 160-218 and 743-854. Baseline serostatus was positive in only a handful of AZD1222 recipients.

The source is an adult in good health. This chain joins TRBV24-1 and TRBJ2-7; 8 positions agree with TRBD2. This specimen consisted of peripheral blood, obtained on day 0 of AZD1222 vaccination. CDR3 amino acids: CATSAGGSSYEQYF. CDR3 coding DNA: TGTGCCACCAGTGCGGGGGGGAGCTCCTACGAGCAGTACTTC.